What follows describes a single T cell receptor (beta chain). The antigen is unknown. Time point denoted: pre-treatment sample, taken before nivolumab and TIL therapy. The sample is drawn from a study of TIL therapy for anti-PD-1-resistant metastatic lung cancer. The overall study: Median patient age was 54, ranging about 35-80 years. The study's findings and limits: The baseline peripheral repertoire was partially replaced by infused TIL clonotypes that later decayed.

The immunoSEQ assay was v3. Survey-level samples got 1.5 million to 2 million read pairs; deep-level samples got 5-6 million. TCRdb's table, derived via immunoSEQ multiplex PCR, lists solely in-frame clones and lacks some. The sample shows about 60,000 clones, roughly 91% of them seen only once. J was trimmed by 4 bases and V by 3 bases; bases with no gene match: 9. The germline gives CDR1 SGHDN, CDR2 FVKESK. The CDR3 runs 16 residues. The V and J genes are TRBV14 and TRBJ2-7; TRBD2 aligns across 10 bases. Sample: blood, taken at baseline. The sequence was obtained from a person between 30 and 80 years old with non-small cell lung cancer. CDR3 nucleotide sequence: TGTGCCAGCAGCCAGGCTAGCGGGGGCCGTCGATACGAGCAGTACTTC. Protein sequence: CASSQASGGRRYEQYF. The full variable domain, in which reference TRBV14 and TRBJ2-7 provide the parts outside the CDR3, is EAGVTQFPSHSVIEKGQTVTLRCDPISGHDNLYWYRRVMGKEIKFLLHFVKESKQDESGMPNNRFLAERTGGTYSTLKVQPAELEDSGVYFCASSQASGGRRYEQYFGPGTRLTVT.